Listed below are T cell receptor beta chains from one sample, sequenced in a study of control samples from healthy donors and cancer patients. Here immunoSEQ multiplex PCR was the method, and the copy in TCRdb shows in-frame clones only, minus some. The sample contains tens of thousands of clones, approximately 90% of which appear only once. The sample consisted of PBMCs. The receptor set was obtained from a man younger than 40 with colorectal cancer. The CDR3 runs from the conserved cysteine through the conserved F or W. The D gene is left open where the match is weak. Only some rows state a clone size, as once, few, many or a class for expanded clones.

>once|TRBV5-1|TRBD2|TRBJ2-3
CASSLASGGAADTQYF
TGCGCCAGCAGCTTGGCTAGCGGGGGGGCTGCAGATACGCAGTATTTT
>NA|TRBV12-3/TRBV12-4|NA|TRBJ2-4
CASSPSGKNIQYF
TGTGCCAGCAGTCCGTCGGGCAAAAACATTCAGTACTTC
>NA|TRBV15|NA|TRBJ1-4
CATSRARLEKLFF
TGTGCCACCAGCAGAGCAAGGTTGGAAAAACTGTTTTTT
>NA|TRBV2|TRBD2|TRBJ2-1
CASSERGLAGHNEQFF
TGTGCCAGCAGTGAACGAGGACTAGCGGGTCACAATGAGCAGTTCTTC
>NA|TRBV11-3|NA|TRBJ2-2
CASSRWNTGELFF
TGTGCCAGCAGCCGCTGGAACACCGGGGAGCTGTTTTTT
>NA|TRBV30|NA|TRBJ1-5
CAWSKVGVYQPQHF
TGTGCCTGGAGTAAAGTAGGGGTCTATCAGCCCCAGCATTTT
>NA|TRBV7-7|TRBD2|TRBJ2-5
CASSSETSGGSGTQYF
TGTGCCAGCAGCTCTGAGACTAGCGGGGGTTCAGGGACCCAGTACTTC
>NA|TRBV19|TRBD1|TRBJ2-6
CASSIGGQFYSGANVLTF
TGTGCCAGTAGTATAGGGGGACAGTTTTACTCTGGGGCCAACGTCCTGACTTTC
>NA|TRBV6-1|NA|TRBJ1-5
CASSEAGEGRSSNGPQHF
TGTGCCAGCAGTGAAGCAGGGGAAGGTAGATCAAGTAACGGGCCCCAGCATTTT
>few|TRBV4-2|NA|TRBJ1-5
CASSQSWGSNQPQHF
TGTGCCAGCAGCCAGAGTTGGGGTAGCAATCAGCCCCAGCATTTT
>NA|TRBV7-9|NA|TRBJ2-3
CASSPLEADTQYF
TGTGCCAGCAGCCCCCTAGAGGCAGATACGCAGTATTTT
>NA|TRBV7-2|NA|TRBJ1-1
CASSLVRGTSGEAFF
TGTGCCAGCAGCTTAGTTCGGGGAACGAGCGGTGAAGCTTTCTTT
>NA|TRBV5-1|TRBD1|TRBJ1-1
CASSLVRGRVNTEAFF
TGCGCCAGCAGCTTGGTCAGGGGGCGGGTGAACACTGAAGCTTTCTTT
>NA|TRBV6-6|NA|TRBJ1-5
CASSYVGRVSNQPQHF
TGTGCCAGCAGTTACGTAGGCAGGGTGAGCAATCAGCCCCAGCATTTT
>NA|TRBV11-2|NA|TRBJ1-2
CASTASGGIRNYGYTF
TGTGCCAGCACCGCGAGCGGCGGGATTCGAAACTATGGCTACACCTTC
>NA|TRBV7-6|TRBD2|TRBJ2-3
CASSLMATSGGPSTDTQYF
TGTGCCAGCAGCTTAATGGCGACTAGCGGGGGGCCTAGCACAGATACGCAGTATTTT
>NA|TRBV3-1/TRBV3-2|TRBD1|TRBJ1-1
CASSLFGQDTEAFF
TGTGCCAGCAGCCTATTCGGACAGGACACTGAAGCTTTCTTT
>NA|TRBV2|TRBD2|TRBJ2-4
CASSERPGLAVAKNIQYF
TGTGCCAGCAGTGAAAGGCCCGGACTAGCGGTAGCCAAAAACATTCAGTACTTC
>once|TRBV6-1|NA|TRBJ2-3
CASSERIGSASTTSTDTQYF
TGTGCCAGCAGTGAACGGATCGGGTCAGCTTCTACCACCTCCACAGATACGCAGTATTTT
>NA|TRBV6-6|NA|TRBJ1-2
CATEAIGRYGYTF
TGTGCCACCGAGGCCATAGGACGCTATGGCTACACCTTC
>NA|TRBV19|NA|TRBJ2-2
CASRYTGELFF
TGTGCCAGTAGATATACCGGGGAGCTGTTTTTT
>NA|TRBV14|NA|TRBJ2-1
CASSPSGPTPYNEQFF
TGTGCCAGCAGCCCCTCCGGGCCCACCCCCTACAATGAGCAGTTCTTC
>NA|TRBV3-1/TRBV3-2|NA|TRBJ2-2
CASSQVGREAGELFF
TGTGCCAGCAGCCAAGTCGGCCGGGAAGCCGGGGAGCTGTTTTTT
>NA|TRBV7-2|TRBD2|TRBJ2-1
CASTSLGRASGTSYNEQFF
TGTGCCAGCACCTCCCTGGGAAGGGCTAGCGGCACTTCCTACAATGAGCAGTTCTTC
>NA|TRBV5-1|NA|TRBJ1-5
CASRPGANSNQPQHF
TGCGCCAGCAGACCAGGGGCGAATAGCAATCAGCCCCAGCATTTT
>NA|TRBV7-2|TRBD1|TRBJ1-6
CASSFRDRAGSPLHF
TGTGCCAGCAGCTTCAGGGACAGGGCAGGTTCACCCCTCCACTTT
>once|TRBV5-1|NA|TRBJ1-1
CASSLDRTGTEAFF
TGCGCCAGCAGCCTAGACAGAACGGGCACTGAAGCTTTCTTT
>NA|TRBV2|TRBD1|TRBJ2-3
CASSRDRTTDTQYF
TGTGCCAGCAGTAGGGACAGAACCACAGATACGCAGTATTTT
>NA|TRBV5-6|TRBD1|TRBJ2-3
CASSLTGGRSTDTQYF
TGTGCCAGCAGCTTGACAGGGGGCCGTAGCACAGATACGCAGTATTTT
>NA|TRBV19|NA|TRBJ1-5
CASLRQPYSNQPQHF
TGTGCCAGTCTGCGACAGCCTTATAGCAATCAGCCCCAGCATTTT
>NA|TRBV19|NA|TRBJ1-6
CASRGSPLHF
TGTGCCAGTAGGGGTTCGCCCCTCCACTTT
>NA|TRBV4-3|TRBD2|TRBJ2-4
CASSQEWLAGGLAKNIQYF
TGCGCCAGCAGCCAAGAATGGCTAGCGGGGGGGCTGGCCAAAAACATTCAGTACTTC
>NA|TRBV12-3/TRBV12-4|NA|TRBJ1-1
CASNIRRNTEAFF
TGTGCCAGCAACATAAGACGGAACACTGAAGCTTTCTTT
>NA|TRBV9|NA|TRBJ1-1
CASSASATTEAFF
TGTGCCAGCAGCGCCTCAGCGACAACTGAAGCTTTCTTT
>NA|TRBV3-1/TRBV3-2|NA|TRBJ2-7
CASSPRGAEQYF
TGTGCCAGCAGCCCCAGGGGGGCCGAGCAGTACTTC
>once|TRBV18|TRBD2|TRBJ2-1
CASSLRTSGAIYNEQFF
TGTGCCAGCTCACTGCGGACTAGCGGGGCCATCTACAATGAGCAGTTCTTC
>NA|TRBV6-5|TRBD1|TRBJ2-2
CASSLDRVNWELFF
TGTGCCAGCAGCCTGGACAGGGTCAATTGGGAGCTGTTTTTT
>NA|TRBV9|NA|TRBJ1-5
CASSVRSDNQPQHF
TGTGCCAGCAGCGTAAGAAGTGACAATCAGCCCCAGCATTTT
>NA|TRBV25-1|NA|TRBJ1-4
CASRIREGVYEKLFF
TGTGCCAGCCGTATAAGGGAGGGGGTGTACGAAAAACTGTTTTTT
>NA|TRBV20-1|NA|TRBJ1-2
CSANGYTF
TGCAGTGCTAATGGCTACACCTTC
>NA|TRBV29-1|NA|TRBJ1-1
CSVRADSNTEAFF
TGCAGCGTTCGCGCCGACTCGAACACTGAAGCTTTCTTT
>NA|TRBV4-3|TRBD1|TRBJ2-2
CASSQGARTGNTGELFF
TGCGCCAGCAGCCAAGGGGCCCGGACAGGGAACACCGGGGAGCTGTTTTTT
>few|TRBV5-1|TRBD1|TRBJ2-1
CASAIRGISTDEQFF
TGCGCCAGCGCTATCAGGGGGATAAGTACGGATGAGCAGTTCTTC
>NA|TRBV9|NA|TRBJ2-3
CASSVGNRDTDTQYF
TGTGCCAGCAGCGTAGGGAACAGGGACACAGATACGCAGTATTTT
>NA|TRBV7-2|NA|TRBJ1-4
CASSLVVVGLTNEKLFF
TGTGCCAGCAGCTTGGTAGTTGTGGGGCTAACTAATGAAAAACTGTTTTTT
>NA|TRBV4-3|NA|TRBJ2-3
CASSQDLGGGGDTQYF
TGCGCCAGCAGCCAAGATCTAGGGGGTGGGGGAGATACGCAGTATTTT
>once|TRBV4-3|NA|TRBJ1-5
CASSQEIRNQPQHF
TGCGCCAGCAGCCAAGAAATAAGGAATCAGCCCCAGCATTTT
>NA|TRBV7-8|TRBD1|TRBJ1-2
CATGRQGAKGGLGYTF
TGTGCCACTGGTCGACAGGGGGCGAAGGGTGGATTGGGCTACACCTTC
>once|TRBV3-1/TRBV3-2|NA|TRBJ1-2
CASSQDWGPGYGYTF
TGTGCCAGCAGCCAAGATTGGGGGCCGGGCTATGGCTACACCTTC